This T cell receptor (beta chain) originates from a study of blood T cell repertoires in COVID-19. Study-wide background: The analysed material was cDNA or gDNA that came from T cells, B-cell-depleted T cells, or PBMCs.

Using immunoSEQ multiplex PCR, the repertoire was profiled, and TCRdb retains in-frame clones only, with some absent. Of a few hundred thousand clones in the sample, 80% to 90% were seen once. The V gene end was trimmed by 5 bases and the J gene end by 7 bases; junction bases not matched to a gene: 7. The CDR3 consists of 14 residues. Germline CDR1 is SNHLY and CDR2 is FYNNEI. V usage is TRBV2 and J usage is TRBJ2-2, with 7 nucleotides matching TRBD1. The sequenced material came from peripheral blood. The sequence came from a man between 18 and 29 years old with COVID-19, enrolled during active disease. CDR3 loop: CASSTTGTGGELFF. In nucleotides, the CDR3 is TGTGCCAGCAGTACGACAGGGACGGGCGGGGAGCTGTTTTTT.